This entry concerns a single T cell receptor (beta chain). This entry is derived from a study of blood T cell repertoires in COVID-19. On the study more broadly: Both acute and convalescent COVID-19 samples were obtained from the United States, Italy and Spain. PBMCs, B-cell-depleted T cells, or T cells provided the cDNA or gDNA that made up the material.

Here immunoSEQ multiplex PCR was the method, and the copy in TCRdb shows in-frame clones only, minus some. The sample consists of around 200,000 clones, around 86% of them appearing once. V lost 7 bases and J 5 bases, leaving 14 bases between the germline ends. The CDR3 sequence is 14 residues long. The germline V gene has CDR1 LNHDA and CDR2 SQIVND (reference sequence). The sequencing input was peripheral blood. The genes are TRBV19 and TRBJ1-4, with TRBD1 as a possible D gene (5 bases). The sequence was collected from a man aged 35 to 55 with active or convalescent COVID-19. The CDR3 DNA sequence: TGTGCCAGTACCGGCCGGGGGTGGAATGAAAAACTGTTTTTT. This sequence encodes CASTGRGWNEKLFF.